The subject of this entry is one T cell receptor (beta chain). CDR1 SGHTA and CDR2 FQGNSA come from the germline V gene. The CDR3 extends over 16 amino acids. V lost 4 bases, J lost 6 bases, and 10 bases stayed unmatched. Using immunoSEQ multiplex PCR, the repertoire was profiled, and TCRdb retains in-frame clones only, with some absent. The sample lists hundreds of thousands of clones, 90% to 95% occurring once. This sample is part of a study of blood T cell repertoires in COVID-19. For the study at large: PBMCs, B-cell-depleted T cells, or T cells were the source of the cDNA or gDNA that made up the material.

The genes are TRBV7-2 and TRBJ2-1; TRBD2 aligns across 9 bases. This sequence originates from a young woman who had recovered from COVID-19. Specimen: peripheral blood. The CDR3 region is CASSSFSAGGANEQFF. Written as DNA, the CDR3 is TGTGCCAGCAGCTCCTTTAGCGCGGGAGGGGCCAATGAGCAGTTCTTC. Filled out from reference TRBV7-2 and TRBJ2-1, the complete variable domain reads GAGVSQSPSNKVTEKGKDVELRCDPISGHTALYWYRQSLGQGLEFLIYFQGNSAPDKSGLPSDRFSAERTGGSVSTLTIQRTQQEDSAVYLCASSSFSAGGANEQFFGPGTRLTVL.